The rows below give T cell receptor beta chains drawn from one sample of a study of T cells after yellow fever vaccination. Via MiXCR, TCRdb re-called the 5' RACE reads, giving one row per CDR3 protein. The table shows hundreds of thousands of distinct CDR3 sequences, with roughly 14% occurring only once. Sequenced here: PBMCs, sampled on the day of the yellow fever booster vaccination. These receptors came from a man aged 25 to 45 who received the YFV17D yellow fever vaccine. CDR3s include the opening cysteine and the closing phenylalanine or tryptophan. The D gene is left open where the match is weak. The size of a clone is reported for some rows only, either as once, few or many, or as a class for expanded clones.

D	V	J	size	DNA	CDR3
TRBD1	TRBV5-4	TRBJ2-5	few	TGTGCCAGCAGCTATGCAGACAGGGGATTAGGAGAGACCCAGTACTTC	CASSYADRGLGETQYF
.	TRBV25-1	TRBJ2-2	few	TGTGCCAGCAGTGGTGACAGATTAACCGGGGAGCTGTTTTTT	CASSGDRLTGELFF
.	TRBV20-1	TRBJ2-3	.	TGCAGTGCTAGCACCGGGGCCAACACAGATACGCAGTATTTT	CSASTGANTDTQYF
.	TRBV28	TRBJ1-2	few	TGTGCCATTAAAGGACAGTCCTATGGCTACACCTTC	CAIKGQSYGYTF
TRBD1	TRBV7-2	TRBJ2-7	few	TGTGCCAGCAGCTGGGGGACAGTTGAGCAGTACTTC	CASSWGTVEQYF
TRBD1	TRBV7-2	TRBJ1-1	.	TGTGCCAGCAGCTACGACAGGGTTACTGAAGCTTTCTTT	CASSYDRVTEAFF
.	TRBV12-3/TRBV12-4	TRBJ1-4	.	TGTGCCAGCAGTTTCGTAAGTTTGGAAAAACTGTTTTTT	CASSFVSLEKLFF
.	TRBV28	TRBJ2-7	few	TGTGCCAGCAAGGGTGGCGAGCAGTACTTC	CASKGGEQYF
.	TRBV24-1	TRBJ2-7	few	TGTGCCACCAGTGCCGGGATCTATGGGGGCGAGCAGTACTTC	CATSAGIYGGEQYF
.	TRBV20-1	TRBJ2-1	few	TGCAGTGCCACGCAGAGGCCTGCCTACAATGAGCAGTTCTTC	CSATQRPAYNEQFF
.	TRBV27	TRBJ2-1	.	TGTGCCAGCAGTCCCATCTCCCCAAATGAGCAGTTCTTC	CASSPISPNEQFF
.	TRBV20-1	TRBJ2-5	many	TGCAGTGCTAGGGACCTCGGGAATGGAGAGACCCAGTACTTC	CSARDLGNGETQYF
TRBD1	TRBV29-1	TRBJ2-1	many	TGCAGCGTTGCCCGGACCGGGACAGTCTACAATGAGCAGTTCTTC	CSVARTGTVYNEQFF
TRBD1	TRBV30	TRBJ2-1	.	TGTGCCTGGAACCCGGGACAGAAAGACAATGAGCAGTTCTTC	CAWNPGQKDNEQFF
.	TRBV6-2/TRBV6-3	TRBJ2-2	few	TGTGCCAGCAGTTACTCGGGGGGGCTCGCCGGGGAGCTGTTTTTT	CASSYSGGLAGELFF
TRBD1	TRBV12-3/TRBV12-4	TRBJ1-5	few	TGTGCCAGCAGTTTCCGCGGGACAGGGAACCAGCCCCAGCATTTT	CASSFRGTGNQPQHF
TRBD2	TRBV24-1	TRBJ2-3	.	TGTGCCACCAGTGTTGCGGGAGGTGGCACAGATACGCAGTATTTT	CATSVAGGGTDTQYF
.	TRBV6-1	TRBJ1-1	few	TGTGCCAGCAGGGCGGGACCGATGAACACTGAAGCTTTCTTT	CASRAGPMNTEAFF
.	TRBV7-9	TRBJ2-2	few	TGTGCCAGCAGCTTTGGAGGGTCTTACACCGGGGAGCTGTTTTTT	CASSFGGSYTGELFF
.	TRBV5-1	TRBJ2-1	.	TGCGCCAGCAGCTCGAGACAGGTCCCCTACAATGAGCAGTTCTTC	CASSSRQVPYNEQFF
.	TRBV20-1	TRBJ2-1	.	TGCAGTGCTAGTATCCCGGAGGGGGGCCACAATGAGCAGTTCTTC	CSASIPEGGHNEQFF
.	TRBV10-1	TRBJ2-1	.	TGCGCCAGCAGTGAGGGGTTCTCAGGCAATGAGCAGTTCTTC	CASSEGFSGNEQFF
.	TRBV12-3/TRBV12-4	TRBJ2-1	few	TGTGCCAGTAAGGGACTGCCCAATGAGCAGTTCTTC	CASKGLPNEQFF
.	TRBV7-9	TRBJ2-7	few	TGTGCCAGCAGCGGCACCGGGACAAAGTACGAGCAGTACTTC	CASSGTGTKYEQYF
.	TRBV5-1	TRBJ2-7	few	TGCGCCAGCAGCTTGGGACCTGGATACGTCGAGCAGTACTTC	CASSLGPGYVEQYF
TRBD1	TRBV7-2	TRBJ2-7	.	TGTGCCAGCAGCCGATCCGGGACAGCAATATACGAGCAGTACTTC	CASSRSGTAIYEQYF
TRBD2	TRBV15	TRBJ2-2	once	TGTGCCACCAGCAGATCTAGCGGGAGAAGTACCGGGGAGCTGTTTTTT	CATSRSSGRSTGELFF
.	TRBV30	TRBJ2-2	few	TGTGCCTGGAGTGTAGGACCCGGGGAGCTGTTTTTT	CAWSVGPGELFF
.	TRBV5-1	TRBJ2-7	few	TGCGCCAGCAGCTTGGGAATCACCTACGAGCAGTACTTC	CASSLGITYEQYF
TRBD2	TRBV10-3	TRBJ2-1	.	TGTGCCATCAGTGAGTCGATAGCGGGGTGGAATGAGCAGTTCTTC	CAISESIAGWNEQFF
TRBD2	TRBV7-8	TRBJ2-3	few	TGTGCCAGCAGCCTAGGACTGCGGGGGGGCACAGATACGCAGTATTTT	CASSLGLRGGTDTQYF
.	TRBV29-1	TRBJ2-2	few	TGCAGCGTCCAGGAGAACACCGGGGAGCTGTTTTTT	CSVQENTGELFF
TRBD1	TRBV6-1	TRBJ2-4	.	TGTGCCAGCAGCTTGGACAGGGGAGGATCGGGAGCCAAAAACATTCAGTACTTC	CASSLDRGGSGAKNIQYF
.	TRBV6-2/TRBV6-3	TRBJ2-1	few	TGTGCCAGCAGACGAATCCCTAGCTTTAATTTTTACAATGAGCAGTTCTTC	CASRRIPSFNFYNEQFF
TRBD1	TRBV12-3/TRBV12-4	TRBJ2-2	few	TGTGCCAGCAGACATCGGGACAGATCGAACACCGGGGAGCTGTTTTTT	CASRHRDRSNTGELFF
.	TRBV7-2	TRBJ2-5	.	TGTGCCAGCAGCTTAGACGGGCGGGAATCCGAGACCCAGTACTTC	CASSLDGRESETQYF
TRBD2	TRBV7-2	TRBJ2-5	few	TGTGCCAGCAGCCAACCTCTAGCGGGAGTGGAGACCCAGTACTTC	CASSQPLAGVETQYF
.	TRBV20-1	TRBJ2-7	few	TGCAGTGCTTCGGACTCATATTCCTACGAGCAGTACTTC	CSASDSYSYEQYF
TRBD1	TRBV10-3	TRBJ2-5	.	TGTGCCATCAGTGATACAGGGGTGGGCAAAGAGACCCAGTACTTC	CAISDTGVGKETQYF
.	TRBV5-4	TRBJ1-4	.	TGTGCCAGCAGCCAGACCTTGGGAAATGAAAAACTGTTTTTT	CASSQTLGNEKLFF
.	TRBV11-2	TRBJ2-7	once	TGTGCCAGCAGCCCCCCCCGCAGTCAGTGGAAGCAGTACTTC	CASSPPRSQWKQYF
TRBD2	TRBV28	TRBJ2-2	.	TGTGCCACCTTAGCGGGAGATATCACCGGGGAGCTGTTTTTT	CATLAGDITGELFF
TRBD2	TRBV5-1	TRBJ2-1	.	TGCGCCAGCAGCCTTCTGGGGGGGGTCCACAATGAGCAGTTCTTC	CASSLLGGVHNEQFF
TRBD2	TRBV4-2	TRBJ2-7	.	TGTGCCAGCAGCTACCCGGGGACGGGAGGGGAGCAGTACTTC	CASSYPGTGGEQYF
.	TRBV23-1	TRBJ2-2	.	TGTGTCAGCAGTCACCTCGGGAGTTCCACCGGGGAGCTGTTTTTT	CVSSHLGSSTGELFF
.	TRBV27	TRBJ1-1	few	TGTGCCAGCAGTTCGGGCCACACTGAAGCTTTCTTT	CASSSGHTEAFF
.	TRBV4-3	TRBJ2-1	.	TGCGCCAGCAGCCAAGCTTTGCTAGAGGGGCAGTTCTTC	CASSQALLEGQFF
.	TRBV12-3/TRBV12-4	TRBJ1-1	few	TGTGCCAGCAGTTTCTTTGGGAGCACTGAAGCTTTCTTT	CASSFFGSTEAFF
.	TRBV20-1	TRBJ2-7	.	TGCAGTGCTAGAGACGGGGGCAAATCGGGCTACGAGCAGTACTTC	CSARDGGKSGYEQYF
.	TRBV5-1	TRBJ2-5	few	TGCGCCAGCAGCCAAGACGGGACGTTGGAAGGGGAGACCCAGTACTTC	CASSQDGTLEGETQYF
TRBD1	TRBV24-1	TRBJ2-1	.	TGTGCCACCAGAACCAGACCCCCGGGACAGGAAACGGGCGAGCAGTTCTTC	CATRTRPPGQETGEQFF
TRBD2	TRBV6-6	TRBJ2-7	few	TGTGCCAGCAGTTATAGCGGGGTGGAGGAGCAGTACTTC	CASSYSGVEEQYF
.	TRBV4-3	TRBJ2-1	few	TGCGCCAGCAGCCAAGAAGGAGGCGATGAGCAGTTCTTC	CASSQEGGDEQFF
TRBD2	TRBV7-9	TRBJ2-5	many	TGTGCCAGCAGCCAGACTAGCGGTCGCCAAGAGACCCAGTACTTC	CASSQTSGRQETQYF
.	TRBV5-5	TRBJ2-7	many	TGTGCCAGCAGCTCAGATACCGAGCAGTACTTC	CASSSDTEQYF